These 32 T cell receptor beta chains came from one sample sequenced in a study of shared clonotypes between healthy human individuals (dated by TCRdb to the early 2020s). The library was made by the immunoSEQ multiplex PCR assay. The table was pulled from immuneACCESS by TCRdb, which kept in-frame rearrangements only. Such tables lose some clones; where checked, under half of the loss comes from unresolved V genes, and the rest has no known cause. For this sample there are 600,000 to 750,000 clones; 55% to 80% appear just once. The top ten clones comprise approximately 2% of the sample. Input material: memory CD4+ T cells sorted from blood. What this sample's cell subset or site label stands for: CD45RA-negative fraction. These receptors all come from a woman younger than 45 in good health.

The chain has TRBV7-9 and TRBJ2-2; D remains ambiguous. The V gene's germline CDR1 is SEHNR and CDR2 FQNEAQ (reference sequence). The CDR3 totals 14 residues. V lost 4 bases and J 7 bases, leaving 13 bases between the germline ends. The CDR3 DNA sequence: TGTGCCAGCAGCTCTGGTGGGGTTGGCGGGGAGCTGTTTTTT. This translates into CASSSGGVGGELFF.

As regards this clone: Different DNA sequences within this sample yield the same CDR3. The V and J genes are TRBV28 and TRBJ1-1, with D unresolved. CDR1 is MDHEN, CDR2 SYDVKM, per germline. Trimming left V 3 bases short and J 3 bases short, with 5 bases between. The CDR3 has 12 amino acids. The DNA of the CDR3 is TGTGCCAGCAGTTTGGGCTACACTGAAGCTTTCTTT. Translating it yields CASSLGYTEAFF.

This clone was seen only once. The CDR3 region is CASSKSAGGPRDTQYF. CDR3 bases: TGTGCCAGCAGCAAATCAGCGGGAGGGCCTCGGGATACGCAGTATTTT. J is TRBJ2-3 and V is TRBV6-6; 10 bases agree with TRBD2. CDR1 MNHNY and CDR2 SVGAGI come from the germline V gene (reference sequence). The V gene end was trimmed by 6 bases and the J gene end by 6 bases; junction bases not matched to a gene: 12. The CDR3 is 16 residues long.

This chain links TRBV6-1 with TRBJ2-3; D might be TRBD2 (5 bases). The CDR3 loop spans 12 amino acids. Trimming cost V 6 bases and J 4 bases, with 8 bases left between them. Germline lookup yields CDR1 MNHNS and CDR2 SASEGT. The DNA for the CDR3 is TGTGCCAGCAGGAGGGTATCAGATACGCAGTATTTT. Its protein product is CASRRVSDTQYF.

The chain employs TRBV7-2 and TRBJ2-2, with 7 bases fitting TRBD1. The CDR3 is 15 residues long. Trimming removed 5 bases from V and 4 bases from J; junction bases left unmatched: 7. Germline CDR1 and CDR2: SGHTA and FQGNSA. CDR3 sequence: CASSLGTDFTGELFF. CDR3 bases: TGTGCCAGCAGCCTAGGGACAGACTTCACCGGGGAGCTGTTTTTT.

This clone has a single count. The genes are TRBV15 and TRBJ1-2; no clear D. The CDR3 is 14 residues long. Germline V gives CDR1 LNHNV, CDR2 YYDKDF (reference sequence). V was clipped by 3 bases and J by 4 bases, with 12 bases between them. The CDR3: CATSSDRGRYGYTF. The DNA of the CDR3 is TGTGCCACCAGCAGTGATCGGGGTCGCTATGGCTACACCTTC.

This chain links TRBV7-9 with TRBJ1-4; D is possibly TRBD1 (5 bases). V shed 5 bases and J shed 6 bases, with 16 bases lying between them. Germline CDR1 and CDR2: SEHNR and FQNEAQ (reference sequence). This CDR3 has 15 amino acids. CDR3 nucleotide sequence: TGTGCCAGCAGCGCGTACAGGCAGGAGGATGAAAAACTGTTTTTT. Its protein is CASSAYRQEDEKLFF.

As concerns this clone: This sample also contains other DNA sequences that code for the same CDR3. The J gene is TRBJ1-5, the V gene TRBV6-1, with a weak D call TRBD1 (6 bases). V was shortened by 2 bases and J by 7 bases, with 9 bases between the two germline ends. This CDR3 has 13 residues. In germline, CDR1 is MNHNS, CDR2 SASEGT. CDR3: CASSELGGQPQHF. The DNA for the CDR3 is TGTGCCAGCAGTGAACTGGGGGGCCAGCCCCAGCATTTT.

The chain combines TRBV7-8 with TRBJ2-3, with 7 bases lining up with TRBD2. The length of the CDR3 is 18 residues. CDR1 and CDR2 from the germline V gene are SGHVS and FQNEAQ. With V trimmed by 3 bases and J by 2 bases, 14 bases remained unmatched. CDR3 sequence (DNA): TGTGCCAGCAGCTTTAGTGGGGGGGGACGGACATTCACAGATACGCAGTATTTT. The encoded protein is CASSFSGGGRTFTDTQYF. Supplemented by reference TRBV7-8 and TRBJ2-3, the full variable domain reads GAGVSQSPRYKVAKRGQDVALRCDPISGHVSLFWYQQALGQGPEFLTYFQNEAQLDKSGLPSDRFFAERPEGSVSTLKIQRTQQEDSAVYLCASSFSGGGRTFTDTQYFGPGTRLTVL.

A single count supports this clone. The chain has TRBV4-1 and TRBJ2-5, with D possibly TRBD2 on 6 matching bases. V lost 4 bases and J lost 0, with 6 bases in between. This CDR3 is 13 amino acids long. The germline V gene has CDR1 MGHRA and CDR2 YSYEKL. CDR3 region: CASSRDYQETQYF. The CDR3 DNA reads TGCGCCAGCAGCCGGGACTACCAAGAGACCCAGTACTTC.

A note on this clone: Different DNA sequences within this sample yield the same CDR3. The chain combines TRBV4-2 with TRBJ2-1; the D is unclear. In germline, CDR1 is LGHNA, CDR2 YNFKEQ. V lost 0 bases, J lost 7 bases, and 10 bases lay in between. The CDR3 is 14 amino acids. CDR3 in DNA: TGTGCCAGCAGCCAAGATCCCGGTAGGAATGAGCAGTTCTTC. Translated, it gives CASSQDPGRNEQFF.

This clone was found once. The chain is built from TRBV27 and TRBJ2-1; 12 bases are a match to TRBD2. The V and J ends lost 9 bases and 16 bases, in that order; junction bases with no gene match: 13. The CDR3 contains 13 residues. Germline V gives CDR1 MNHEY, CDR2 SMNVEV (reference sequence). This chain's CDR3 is CASRGLAGKQVFF. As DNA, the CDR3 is TGTGCCAGTCGGGGACTAGCGGGCAAGCAGGTCTTCTTC.

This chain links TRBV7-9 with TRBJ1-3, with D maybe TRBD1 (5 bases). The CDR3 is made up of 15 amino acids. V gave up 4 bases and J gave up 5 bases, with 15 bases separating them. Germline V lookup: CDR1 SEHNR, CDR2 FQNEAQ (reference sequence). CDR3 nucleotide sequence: TGTGCCAGCAGCTCCGGGGTGGGGGTCAGAAACACCATATATTTT. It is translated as CASSSGVGVRNTIYF.

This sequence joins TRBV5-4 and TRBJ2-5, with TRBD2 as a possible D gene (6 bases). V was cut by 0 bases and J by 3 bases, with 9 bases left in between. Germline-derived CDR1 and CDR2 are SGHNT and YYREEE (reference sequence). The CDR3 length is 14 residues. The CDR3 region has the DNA TGTGCCAGCAGCTTGGATGGAGGGGAAGAGACCCAGTACTTC. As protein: CASSLDGGEETQYF.

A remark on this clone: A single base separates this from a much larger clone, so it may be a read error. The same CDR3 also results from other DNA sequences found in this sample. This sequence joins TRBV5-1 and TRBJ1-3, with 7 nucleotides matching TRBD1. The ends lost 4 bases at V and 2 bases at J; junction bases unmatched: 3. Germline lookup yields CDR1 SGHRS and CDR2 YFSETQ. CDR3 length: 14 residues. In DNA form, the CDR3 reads TGCGCCAGCAGCCTTGGGACAGCTGGAAACACCATATATTTT. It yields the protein CASSLGTAGNTIYF.

Here the CDR3 reads CASSGPSSRDEQFF. For the CDR3, the DNA is TGTGCCAGCAGTGGCCCTAGCAGTCGCGATGAGCAGTTCTTC. The rearrangement joins TRBV25-1 to TRBJ2-1; the D gene is possibly TRBD2 (5 bases). The CDR3 spans 14 residues. Germline CDR1 is MGHDK and CDR2 is SYGVNS. V lost 4 bases and J 8 bases, leaving 15 bases between the germline ends.

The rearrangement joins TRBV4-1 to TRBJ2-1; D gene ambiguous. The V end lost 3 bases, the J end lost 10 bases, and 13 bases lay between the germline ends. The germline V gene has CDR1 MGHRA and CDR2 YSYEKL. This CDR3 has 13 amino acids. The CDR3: CASSHPGKAEQFF. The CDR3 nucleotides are TGCGCCAGCAGCCACCCCGGTAAGGCGGAGCAGTTCTTC.

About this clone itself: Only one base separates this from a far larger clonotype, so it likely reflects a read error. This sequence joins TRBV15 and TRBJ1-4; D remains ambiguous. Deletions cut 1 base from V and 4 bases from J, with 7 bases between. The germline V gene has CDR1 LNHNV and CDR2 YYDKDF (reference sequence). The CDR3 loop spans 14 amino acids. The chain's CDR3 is CATSRGQDNEKLFF. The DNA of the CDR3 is TGTGCCACCAGCAGAGGGCAGGATAATGAAAAACTGTTTTTT.

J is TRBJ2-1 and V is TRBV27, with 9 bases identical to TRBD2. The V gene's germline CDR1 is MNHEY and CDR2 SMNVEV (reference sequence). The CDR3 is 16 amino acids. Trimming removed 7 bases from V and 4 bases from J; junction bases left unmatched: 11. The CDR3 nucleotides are TGTGCCAGCATTTCGGCAGCGGGAGGCCAATACAATGAGCAGTTCTTC. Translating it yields CASISAAGGQYNEQFF.

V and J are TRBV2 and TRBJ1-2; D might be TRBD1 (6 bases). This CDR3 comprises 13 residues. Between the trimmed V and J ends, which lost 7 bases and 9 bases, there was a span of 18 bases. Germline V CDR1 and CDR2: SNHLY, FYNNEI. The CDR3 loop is CASTSRRGMSYTF. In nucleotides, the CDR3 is TGTGCCAGCACCTCCCGCAGGGGTATGAGCTACACCTTC.

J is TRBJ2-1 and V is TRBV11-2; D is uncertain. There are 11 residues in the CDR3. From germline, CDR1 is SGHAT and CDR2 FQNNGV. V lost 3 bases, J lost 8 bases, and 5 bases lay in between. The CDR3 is CASSFIYEQFF. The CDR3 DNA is TGTGCCAGCAGCTTTATCTATGAGCAGTTCTTC.

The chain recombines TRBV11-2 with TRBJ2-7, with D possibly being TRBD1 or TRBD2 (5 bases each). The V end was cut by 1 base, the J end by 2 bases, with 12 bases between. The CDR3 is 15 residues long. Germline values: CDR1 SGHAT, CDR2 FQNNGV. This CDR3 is CASSLASGPTYEQYF. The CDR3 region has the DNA TGTGCCAGCAGCTTAGCCTCGGGACCGACCTACGAGCAGTACTTC. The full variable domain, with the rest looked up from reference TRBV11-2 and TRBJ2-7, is EAGVAQSPRYKIIEKRQSVAFWCNPISGHATLYWYQQILGQGPKLLIQFQNNGVVDDSQLPKDRFSAERLKGVDSTLKIQPAKLEDSAVYLCASSLASGPTYEQYFGPGTRLTVT.

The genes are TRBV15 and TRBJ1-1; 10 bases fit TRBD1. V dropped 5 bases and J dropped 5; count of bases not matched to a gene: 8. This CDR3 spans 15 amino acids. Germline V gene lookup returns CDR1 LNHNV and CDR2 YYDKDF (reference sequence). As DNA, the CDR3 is TGTGCCACCAGCGTAGACAGGGGGCTGGGAACTGAAGCTTTCTTT. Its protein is CATSVDRGLGTEAFF.

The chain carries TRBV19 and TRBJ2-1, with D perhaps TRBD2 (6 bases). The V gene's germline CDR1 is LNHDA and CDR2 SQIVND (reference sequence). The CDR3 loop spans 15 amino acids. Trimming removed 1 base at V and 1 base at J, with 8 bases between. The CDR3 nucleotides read TGTGCCAGTAGTATAGCGGGAGAGTCCTACAATGAGCAGTTCTTC. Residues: CASSIAGESYNEQFF.

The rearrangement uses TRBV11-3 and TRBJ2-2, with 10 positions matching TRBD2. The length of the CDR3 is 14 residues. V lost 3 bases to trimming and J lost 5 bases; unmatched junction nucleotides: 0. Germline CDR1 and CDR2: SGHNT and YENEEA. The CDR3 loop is CASSFSGRTGELFF. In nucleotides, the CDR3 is TGTGCCAGCAGCTTTAGCGGGAGGACCGGGGAGCTGTTTTTT. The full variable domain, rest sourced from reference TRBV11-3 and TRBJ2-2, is EAGVVQSPRYKIIEKKQPVAFWCNPISGHNTLYWYLQNLGQGPELLIRYENEEAVDDSQLPKDRFSAERLKGVDSTLKIQPAELGDSAVYLCASSFSGRTGELFFGEGSRLTVL.

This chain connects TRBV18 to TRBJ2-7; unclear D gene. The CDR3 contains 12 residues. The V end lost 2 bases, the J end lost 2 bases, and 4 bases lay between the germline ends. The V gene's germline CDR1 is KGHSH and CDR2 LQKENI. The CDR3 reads CASSPGPYEQYF. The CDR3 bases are TGTGCCAGCTCACCAGGCCCCTACGAGCAGTACTTC.

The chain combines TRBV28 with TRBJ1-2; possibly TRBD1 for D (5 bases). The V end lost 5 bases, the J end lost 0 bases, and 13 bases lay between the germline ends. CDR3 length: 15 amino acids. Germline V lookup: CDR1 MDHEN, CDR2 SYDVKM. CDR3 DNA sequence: TGTGCCAGCAGTCCGACGACAGAACCTAACTATGGCTACACCTTC. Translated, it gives CASSPTTEPNYGYTF.

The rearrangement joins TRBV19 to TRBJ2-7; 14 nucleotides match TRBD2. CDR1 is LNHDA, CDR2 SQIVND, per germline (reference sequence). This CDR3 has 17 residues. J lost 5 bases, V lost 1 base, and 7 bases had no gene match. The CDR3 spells CASSIGAGTSGRNEQYF. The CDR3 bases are TGTGCCAGTAGTATAGGGGCCGGGACTAGCGGGAGAAACGAGCAGTACTTC.

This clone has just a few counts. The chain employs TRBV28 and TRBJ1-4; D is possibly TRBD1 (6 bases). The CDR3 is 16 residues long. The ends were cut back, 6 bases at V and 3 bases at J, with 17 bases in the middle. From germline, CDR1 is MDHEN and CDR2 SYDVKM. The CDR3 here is CASRTYRGEANEKLFF. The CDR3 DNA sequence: TGTGCCAGCAGAACTTATAGGGGGGAAGCTAATGAAAAACTGTTTTTT. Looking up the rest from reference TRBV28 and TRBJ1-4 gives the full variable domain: DVKVTQSSRYLVKRTGEKVFLECVQDMDHENMFWYRQDPGLGLRLIYFSYDVKMKEKGDIPEGYSVSREKKERFSLILESASTNQTSMYLCASRTYRGEANEKLFFGSGTQLSVL.

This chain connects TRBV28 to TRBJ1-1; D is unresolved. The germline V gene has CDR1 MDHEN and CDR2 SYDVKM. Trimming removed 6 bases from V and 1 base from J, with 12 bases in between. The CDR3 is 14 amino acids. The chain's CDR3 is CASSPGSGNTEAFF. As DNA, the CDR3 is TGTGCCAGCAGCCCCGGTTCGGGGAACACTGAAGCTTTCTTT.

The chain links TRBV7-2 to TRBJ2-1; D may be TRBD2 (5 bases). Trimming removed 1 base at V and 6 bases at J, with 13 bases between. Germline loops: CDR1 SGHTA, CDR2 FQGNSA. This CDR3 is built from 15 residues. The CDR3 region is CASSLVSRGSNEQFF. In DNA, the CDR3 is TGTGCCAGCAGCTTAGTTTCTCGTGGGAGCAATGAGCAGTTCTTC.

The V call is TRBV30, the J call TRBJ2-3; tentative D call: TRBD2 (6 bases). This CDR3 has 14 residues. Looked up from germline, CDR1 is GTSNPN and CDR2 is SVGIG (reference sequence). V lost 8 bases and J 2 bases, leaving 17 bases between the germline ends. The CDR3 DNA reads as TGTGCCAGCGTTCCTAGCGACATCACAGATACGCAGTATTTT. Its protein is CASVPSDITDTQYF.